This T cell receptor (beta chain) was recorded in a study of T cell clonotyping in hematopoietic cell transplantation. Points from the study as a whole: Without cell sorting, CD4 versus CD8 contributions remain unresolved. After transplant, recipient diversity fell while pathologically expanded clonotypes grew through day 180.

Stated time point: recipient sample about 28 days before transplant, after cytoreduction. Turning to this clone: No antigen is known for it.

Sequencing used immunoSEQ multiplex PCR; TCRdb keeps in-frame clones, though not all of them. This sample has roughly 30,000 clones; under 95% occur once, and the top ten carry approximately 2.4%. V was pared by 3 bases and J by 0 bases, with 15 bases between. This CDR3 comprises 17 residues. Germline assignment: CDR1 SGHRS and CDR2 YFSETQ. Specimen: peripheral blood mononuclear cells, collected before stem cell transplant. The receptor's source is a man aged 45-65 years with acute myeloid leukemia. Some clones in this sample may be carry-over from other donors' samples. The genes are TRBV5-1 and TRBJ2-2; D is possibly TRBD1 or TRBD2 (6 bases each). The CDR3 is CASSWGDRQANTGELFF. CDR3 nucleotide sequence: TGCGCCAGCAGCTGGGGGGACCGACAGGCGAACACCGGGGAGCTGTTTTTT.